The 10 T cell receptor beta chains presented below share a single source sample, sequenced in a study of blood T cells in healthy people across ages. Through a sample-barcoded 5' primer and a J-beta primer mix, a second PCR was run for roughly 7 to 12 cycles. Using its own MiXCR run on the 5' RACE reads, TCRdb lists one record per CDR3 protein. The table lists 800,000 to 900,000 distinct CDR3 sequences, approximately 65% of them singletons. The sequenced sample consisted of blood. All receptors come from a man under 40 in good health.

This chain links TRBV6-2 or TRBV6-3 with TRBJ1-5; 10 nucleotides agree with TRBD1. The CDR3 is 15 amino acids. CDR1 MNHEY and CDR2 SVGEGT come from the germline V gene. V lost 6 bases and J lost 5; bases outside the gene matches: 7. The CDR3 loop is CASSTGQGDHQPQHF. In nucleotides, the CDR3 is TGTGCCAGCAGCACTGGACAGGGGGATCATCAGCCCCAGCATTTT.

CDR3 DNA sequence: TGTGCCATCAGTGCAGGGGTCGGCTCCTACGAGCAGTACTTC. Protein sequence: CAISAGVGSYEQYF. J is TRBJ2-7 and V is TRBV10-3; tentative D call: TRBD1 (6 bases). The CDR3 sequence is 14 residues long. From germline, CDR1 is ENHRY and CDR2 SYGVKD. Trimming stripped 4 bases from V and 0 bases from J, with 10 bases between.

This clonotype was seen a handful of times. This chain joins TRBV27 and TRBJ2-4; TRBD1 matches 8 bases. This CDR3 spans 16 amino acids. CDR1 MNHEY and CDR2 SMNVEV come from the germline V gene (reference sequence). Losses at the gene ends were 5 bases for V and 1 base for J; bases not matched to a gene: 7. The DNA of the CDR3 is TGTGCCAGCAGTCCCTCCCGACAGGGGGCCAAAAACATTCAGTACTTC. Its protein product is CASSPSRQGAKNIQYF.

This chain joins TRBV27 and TRBJ2-1; D ambiguous. The length of the CDR3 is 15 residues. V gave up 6 bases and J gave up 0 bases, with 12 bases separating them. Per germline, CDR1 MNHEY and CDR2 SMNVEV (reference sequence). CDR3 loop: CASRGPVPSYNEQFF. The CDR3 bases are TGTGCCAGCAGAGGTCCCGTGCCCTCCTACAATGAGCAGTTCTTC.

On this clonotype: A junction boundary mismatches the germline segment, possibly from a read error. The chain combines TRBV12-3 or TRBV12-4 with TRBJ2-2; 7 nucleotides agree with TRBD2. The CDR3 extends over 15 amino acids. The CDR3 sequence is CASSTGLRNTRELFF. The CDR3 bases are TGTGCCAGCAGCACGGGACTAAGGAACACCAGGGAGCTGTTTTTT.

The rearrangement links TRBV12-3 or TRBV12-4 to TRBJ2-5, with D maybe TRBD1 (5 bases). The CDR3 runs 13 residues. V gave up 6 bases and J gave up 2 bases, with 10 bases separating them. The CDR3: CASRPQEQETQYF. DNA for the CDR3: TGTGCCAGCAGGCCACAGGAACAAGAGACCCAGTACTTC.

J is TRBJ2-1 and V is TRBV29-1; no clear D gene. This CDR3 comprises 12 residues. The V gene lost 3 bases and the J gene lost 4 bases, with 7 bases spanning the gap. In germline, CDR1 is SQVTM, CDR2 ANQGSEA. The CDR3 sequence: CSVEAKYNEQFF. The CDR3, as DNA: TGCAGCGTTGAGGCAAAGTACAATGAGCAGTTCTTC.

The CDR3 loop is CASSQDRDSNYGYTF. The CDR3 bases are TGTGCCAGCAGCCAAGATCGGGACAGTAACTATGGCTACACCTTC. V and J are TRBV3-1 and TRBJ1-2, with 7 bases aligning to TRBD1. In germline, CDR1 is LGHDT, CDR2 YNNKEL (reference sequence). This CDR3 region has 15 residues. The V segment lost 0 bases and the J segment 1 base; nucleotides outside the gene matches: 2.

This clonotype was counted a single time. The chain joins TRBV6-2 or TRBV6-3 to TRBJ1-1, with D maybe TRBD1 (6 bases). The CDR3 is 19 amino acids. Germline CDR1 is MNHEY and CDR2 is SVGEGT. V dropped 2 bases and J dropped 0 bases, with 22 bases sitting between them. CDR3 protein: CASSYASSGARNLNTEAFF. CDR3 DNA sequence: TGTGCCAGCAGTTACGCATCCTCGGGGGCCCGTAATCTGAACACTGAAGCTTTCTTT.

The chain has TRBV5-1 and TRBJ2-1; TRBD2 matches 11 bases. V lost 7 bases, J lost 2 bases, and 17 bases stayed unmatched. The CDR3 length is 19 residues. Germline V CDR1 and CDR2: SGHRS, YFSETQ. As DNA, the CDR3 is TGCGCCAGCGGGAGGCTAGCGGGGGGAGTCTCGACGACCTACAATGAGCAGTTCTTC. Its translation: CASGRLAGGVSTTYNEQFF.